This T cell receptor (beta chain) originates from a study of T-cell memory formation after mild COVID-19. In TCRdb, the 5' RACE reads were re-called with MiXCR into one record per CDR3 protein. The data contain just under 150,000 distinct CDR3 sequences, approximately 21% of them seen just once; the ten biggest clones take up about 2.1%. This clonotype has a handful of counts. CDR3 length: 16 amino acids. V was pared by 3 bases and J by 4 bases, with 15 bases between. From germline, CDR1 is MNHNS and CDR2 SASEGT. The source is an adult woman who had mild COVID-19 (a few samples of this study predate the infection). Cell type and time point are not known. The sample taken for sequencing was PBMCs or a T cell subset sorted from them (not recorded which). The rearrangement joins TRBV6-1 to TRBJ2-2; TRBD1 is a possible D gene (6 bases). The CDR3: CASSEGANVVTGELFF. The CDR3 DNA reads TGTGCCAGCAGTGAGGGGGCTAATGTGGTCACCGGGGAGCTGTTTTTT.